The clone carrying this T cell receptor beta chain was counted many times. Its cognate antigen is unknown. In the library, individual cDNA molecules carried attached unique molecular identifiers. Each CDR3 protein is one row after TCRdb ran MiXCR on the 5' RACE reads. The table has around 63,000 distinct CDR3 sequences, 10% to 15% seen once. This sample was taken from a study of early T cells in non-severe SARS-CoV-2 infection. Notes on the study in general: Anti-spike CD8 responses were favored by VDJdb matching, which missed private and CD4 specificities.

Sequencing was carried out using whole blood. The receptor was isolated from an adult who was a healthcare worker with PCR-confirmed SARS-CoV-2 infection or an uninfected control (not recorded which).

CDR3 region: CASSLEGGRVQPQHF. Here the CDR3 DNA reads TGTGCCAGCAGCTTAGAGGGGGGTCGTGTTCAGCCCCAGCATTTT. The J gene is TRBJ1-5, the V gene TRBV7-6; a weak D match, TRBD1 (6 bases). The CDR3 has 15 residues. Per germline, CDR1 SGHVS and CDR2 FNYEAQ. With 1 base removed from V and 6 bases from J, the gap between germline ends came to 13 bases.